The rows below give T cell receptor beta chains drawn from one sample of a study of T-cell reconstitution after alpha-beta-depleted transplantation in children. TCRdb ran MiXCR on the PCR reads and lists one entry per CDR3 protein. The repertoire holds 500,000 or so distinct CDR3 sequences, approximately 32% seen once, with roughly 2.5% in the top ten. The specimen comprised PBMCs from the stem cell graft donor, sampled from the stem cell graft. These receptors all stem from a human donor who donated a stem cell graft to a child with aplastic anemia. The CDR3 runs from the conserved cysteine through the conserved F or W. Each record gives: V gene, clone size, J gene, D gene, CDR3 protein, CDR3 DNA. A D gene is named only where the DNA matches it firmly. Rows may omit the clone size; those that give it use once, few, many or a size class.

>TRBV5-4|-|TRBJ1-1|-
CASSSTGDLNTEAFF
TGTGCCAGCAGCTCAACCGGGGACCTGAACACTGAAGCTTTCTTT
>TRBV28|-|TRBJ2-7|TRBD1
CASSLRGRVYEQYF
TGTGCCAGCAGTCTAAGGGGGCGCGTCTACGAGCAGTACTTC
>TRBV5-1|few|TRBJ2-5|TRBD1
CASSLQGVQETQYF
TGCGCCAGCAGCCTACAGGGGGTACAAGAGACCCAGTACTTC
>TRBV5-1|-|TRBJ2-1|-
CASSQASDWTNEQFF
TGCGCCAGCAGCCAGGCCAGCGACTGGACCAATGAGCAGTTCTTC
>TRBV7-2|-|TRBJ1-1|-
CASSSQWTANTEAFF
TGTGCCAGCAGCTCCCAATGGACAGCGAACACTGAAGCTTTCTTT
>TRBV5-1|few|TRBJ2-5|-
CASSSSGLKETQYF
TGCGCCAGCAGCTCCAGCGGATTGAAAGAGACCCAGTACTTC
>TRBV7-2|-|TRBJ2-1|TRBD2
CASSPQGLADVNNEQFF
TGTGCCAGCAGCCCGCAGGGACTAGCGGACGTCAACAATGAGCAGTTCTTC
>TRBV4-3|few|TRBJ2-7|TRBD2
CASSSGGGLEQYF
TGCGCCAGCAGTTCCGGCGGGGGGCTCGAGCAGTACTTC
>TRBV6-2/TRBV6-3|-|TRBJ2-7|TRBD2
CASSSRLAGHYEQYF
TGTGCCAGCAGTTCCCGACTAGCGGGACACTACGAGCAGTACTTC
>TRBV15|-|TRBJ2-2|-
CATSRGGQFANTGELFF
TGTGCCACCAGCAGGGGAGGACAGTTCGCGAACACCGGGGAGCTGTTTTTT
>TRBV7-2|few|TRBJ1-3|-
CASSLDRAVLGNTIYF
TGTGCCAGCAGCTTAGACAGGGCGGTTCTGGGAAACACCATATATTTT
>TRBV6-1|-|TRBJ1-2|TRBD1
CASSETGQGHYGYTF
TGTGCCAGCAGTGAAACGGGACAGGGACACTATGGCTACACCTTC
>TRBV6-2/TRBV6-3|-|TRBJ2-3|TRBD2
CASSYGPQREKGTDTQYF
TGTGCCAGCAGTTACGGTCCCCAGCGGGAGAAGGGCACAGATACGCAGTATTTT
>TRBV9|-|TRBJ2-1|TRBD2
CASSVARTSGGYNEQFF
TGTGCCAGCAGCGTAGCTCGCACTAGCGGGGGTTACAATGAGCAGTTCTTC
>TRBV20-1|few|TRBJ2-3|-
CSAGDPGRYTDTQYF
TGCAGTGCTGGGGACCCGGGACGTTACACAGATACGCAGTATTTT
>TRBV12-3/TRBV12-4|few|TRBJ2-5|TRBD2
CASSLAAGVQETQYF
TGTGCCAGCAGTTTAGCGGCGGGGGTCCAAGAGACCCAGTACTTC
>TRBV5-1|few|TRBJ2-3|-
CASSMARGYTGTDTQYF
TGCGCCAGCAGCATGGCCCGCGGCTATACGGGCACAGATACGCAGTATTTT
>TRBV18|-|TRBJ2-7|-
CASSPKQGNEQYF
TGTGCCAGCTCACCCAAACAGGGTAACGAGCAGTACTTC
>TRBV10-3|-|TRBJ2-7|TRBD1
CAISPGQGAPTEQYF
TGTGCCATCAGCCCGGGACAGGGGGCGCCAACCGAGCAGTACTTC
>TRBV7-9|few|TRBJ2-7|-
CASVGKSKGQYF
TGTGCCAGCGTCGGTAAATCTAAGGGGCAGTACTTC
>TRBV5-6|few|TRBJ1-2|TRBD1
CASSLLPEGQDGYTF
TGTGCCAGCAGCCTGCTACCCGAGGGACAGGACGGCTACACCTTC
>TRBV29-1|few|TRBJ2-3|-
CSVRSRTDTQYF
TGCAGCGTGAGGAGCCGCACAGATACGCAGTATTTT
>TRBV5-1|few|TRBJ2-5|-
CASSLLGPQETQYF
TGCGCCAGCAGCTTGTTAGGGCCCCAAGAGACCCAGTACTTC
>TRBV15|-|TRBJ2-3|TRBD2
CATSLPGLAGTDTQYF
TGTGCCACCAGCCTACCGGGACTAGCGGGCACAGATACGCAGTATTTT
>TRBV28|-|TRBJ1-2|-
CASGAGTSGGYTF
TGTGCCAGCGGCGCCGGGACATCGGGTGGCTACACCTTC
>TRBV29-1|-|TRBJ2-5|-
CSVEDLASWETQYF
TGCAGCGTTGAAGATCTAGCTAGCTGGGAGACCCAGTACTTC
>TRBV24-1|-|TRBJ2-1|-
CATSDSGGTIYNEQFF
TGTGCCACCAGTGACTCAGGGGGGACTATCTACAATGAGCAGTTCTTC
>TRBV29-1|-|TRBJ2-3|TRBD1
CSAERGQGITDTQYF
TGCAGCGCCGAACGCGGACAGGGGATAACAGATACGCAGTATTTT
>TRBV7-2|few|TRBJ2-5|-
CASSKAPVARETQYF
TGTGCCAGCAGCAAGGCACCGGTCGCGAGAGAGACCCAGTACTTC
>TRBV28|-|TRBJ1-1|-
CASLTGLVAFF
TGTGCCAGCCTCACCGGCCTGGTGGCTTTCTTT
>TRBV29-1|few|TRBJ1-1|-
CSVEPGLVEAFF
TGCAGCGTTGAACCGGGGCTGGTTGAAGCTTTCTTT
>TRBV9|few|TRBJ1-2|-
CASSADAFYGYTF
TGTGCCAGCAGCGCGGACGCGTTCTATGGCTACACCTTC